Given below is one T cell receptor (beta chain) in context. Which antigen it targets is not known. No per-base quality is available; no much larger clone lies one base away. The ophthalmopathy patients had moderately to severely active disease, with a Clinical Activity Score of 3 or higher, a NOSPECS grade of 4 or higher, and a disease duration of less than 3 months. Anyone with other autoimmune diseases, uncontrolled infections, pregnancy or lactation was excluded from the study. Diagnosis relied on clinical symptoms, serum thyroxine, TRAb, thyroid ultrasound and orbital computed tomography. Using Ficoll-Paque density gradient centrifugation, PBMCs were isolated from 10 ml of fresh peripheral blood. Total RNA was extracted using Trizol reagent, and RNA quality was checked on an Agilent 2100 Bioanalyzer. The CDR1 and CDR2 encoded by the germline V gene are SGHAT and FQNNGV. The germline V end is reduced by 4 bases and the J end by 5 bases; junction bases left unmatched: 11. Measured from the cysteine to the phenylalanine, the CDR3 is 16 residues long. Of all the DNA, just the CDR3 is kept, 48 bases in frame from base 1.

For repertoire sequencing, the TCR beta CDR3 regions were amplified from RNA transcripts. The first round of RT-PCR was done with HTBI primers and the Qiagen OneStep RT-PCR kit, and was followed by a second round of multiplex PCR, then size selection and purification. Sequencing of the libraries was carried out on an Illumina HiSeq2000 in paired-end mode with 100 bp reads. The study's own analysis went as follows. SOAPnuke was used to process the reads, throwing out any read that had adapters, had uncalled bases, had a mean Phred below 15, or lacked an exact constant-primer or identifier match. COPE v1.2.5 was used to merge high-quality paired reads. Unique nucleotide sequences were defined as clonotypes and aligned to IMGT TRB V, D and J references using MiTCR v1.1. The analysis was limited to V-J combinations with a frequency above 0.0001, which together covered 99.2% of the repertoires. For each V-J combination, a TCR clonal expansion and chaos score was defined as F50 clonal expansion divided by the chaos observed in the TCRdist matrix. Welch's t-statistics and random forest were used to reduce features to more than ten V-J combinations, which were fed into a naive Bayes classifier. The similarity between thyroid and blood repertoires was quantified using the Morisita-Horn index. In-frame beta chains were kept once TCRdb had trimmed the public reads at Q25 with fastp and called clones with MiXCR. Records with the same CDR3 protein are collapsed into one entry carrying the most frequent genes and DNA. The V and J calls come from TCRdb's annotation, not from the publication. A total of over 650,000 distinct CDR3 sequences appear in this sample, roughly 39% of them only once. Roughly 3% of the sample rests with the top ten.

This entry belongs to a study of Graves' ophthalmopathy and Graves' hyperthyroidism (dated by TCRdb to 2016 to 2018). Regarding the complete study: Peripheral blood was collected before any treatment was given, at the time of initial diagnosis. In more than five hyperthyroidism patients, T-cell repertoires of thyroid tissue and blood were compared. The study used TCR beta repertoire signatures to distinguish Graves' ophthalmopathy from Graves' hyperthyroidism and to predict progression to ophthalmopathy. The independent validation cohort included about 19 hyperthyroidism patients plus 17 patients who later progressed from hyperthyroidism to ophthalmopathy. A discovery set of about 99 patients (43 ophthalmopathy, 57 stable hyperthyroidism) was enrolled to explore V-J signatures distinguishing ophthalmopathy from hyperthyroidism. In total, 135 blood samples were TCR-sequenced: approximately 40 ophthalmopathy, under 80 hyperthyroidism and roughly 17 hyperthyroidism-to-ophthalmopathy patients. Once sampling was done, hyperthyroidism patients were given methimazole at a starting dose of 30 mg daily, while ophthalmopathy patients were given high-dose intravenous methylprednisolone.

General conclusions and limits of the study: Most of the expanded thyroid clonotypes with a frequency above 0.001 were also detected in blood, and it was suggested that the thyroid immune response may be reflected by blood repertoires. In validation, the model predicted ophthalmopathy progression with about 71% sensitivity and approximately 72% specificity; eleven to twelve predicted patients were CT-confirmed with GO in a median of about 6.1 months. In cross-validation, the 13-signature model distinguished ophthalmopathy from stable hyperthyroidism with approximately 88% sensitivity and approximately 81% specificity, and in the test set the corresponding values were roughly 80% and 75%. No statistical method was used to set the sample size in advance, and the investigators knew which group each participant was assigned to.

Sequencing was carried out using peripheral blood. This clonotype originated in an adult man with Graves' ophthalmopathy. The rearrangement combines TRBV11-2 with TRBJ2-7; 10 nucleotides in the junction match TRBD1. The CDR3 protein: CASSSLDRGLENEQYF. The DNA sequence follows: TGTGCCAGCAGCTCCCTCGACAGGGGGCTAGAGAACGAGCAGTACTTC.